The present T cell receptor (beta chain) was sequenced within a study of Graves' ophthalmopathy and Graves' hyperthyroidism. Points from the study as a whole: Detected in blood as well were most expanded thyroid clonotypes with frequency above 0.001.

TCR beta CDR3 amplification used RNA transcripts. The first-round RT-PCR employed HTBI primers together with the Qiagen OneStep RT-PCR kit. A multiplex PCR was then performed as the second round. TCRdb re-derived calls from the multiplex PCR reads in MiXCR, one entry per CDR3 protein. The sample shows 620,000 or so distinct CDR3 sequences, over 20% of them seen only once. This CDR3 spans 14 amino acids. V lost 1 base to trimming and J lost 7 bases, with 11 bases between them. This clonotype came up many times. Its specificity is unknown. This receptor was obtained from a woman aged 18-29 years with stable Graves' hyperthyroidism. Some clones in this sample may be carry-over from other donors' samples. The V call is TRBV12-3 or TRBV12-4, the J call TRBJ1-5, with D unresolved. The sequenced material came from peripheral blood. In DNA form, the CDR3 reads TGTGCCAGCAGTTTAGATAGTGGAGGACAGCCCCAGCATTTT. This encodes CASSLDSGGQPQHF.